This is a list of T cell receptor beta chains from one sample in a study of blood T cell repertoires in COVID-19. The assay was immunoSEQ multiplex PCR, and TCRdb's table has in-frame clones only and misses some. The profile covers some 230,000 clones, with around 84% appearing a single time and approximately 0.89% taken by the ten largest. What was sequenced was peripheral blood. These receptors all come from a man aged 35 to 55 with acute or convalescent COVID-19. Both conserved end residues are part of each CDR3. Fields, in order: V gene, D gene, clone size, J gene, CDR3 DNA, CDR3 protein. The D gene is left open where the match is weak. Some rows have no size entry. The others give once, few or many, or a class for an expanded clone.

V: TRBV10-3
D: NA
size: NA
J: TRBJ1-1
DNA: TGTGCCATCAGTGAGTCTTGGGAGGAGGGCACTGAAGCTTTCTTT
CDR3: CAISESWEEGTEAFF

V: TRBV11-2
D: NA
size: once
J: TRBJ2-3
DNA: TGTGCCAGCAGCTTAGTGGCGGGGGCCTACACAGATACGCAGTATTTT
CDR3: CASSLVAGAYTDTQYF

V: TRBV6-1
D: NA
size: NA
J: TRBJ1-1
DNA: TGTGCCAGCAGGGCTCAGGGATCGACTGAAGCTTTCTTT
CDR3: CASRAQGSTEAFF

V: TRBV5-5
D: NA
size: NA
J: TRBJ2-7
DNA: TGTGCCAGCAGACCAGTGCCCCGGGACGAGCAGTACTTC
CDR3: CASRPVPRDEQYF

V: TRBV7-3
D: TRBD1
size: NA
J: TRBJ2-1
DNA: TGTGCCAGCAGCAGAACCGGGACAGGGGGCAGTGAGCAGTTCTTC
CDR3: CASSRTGTGGSEQFF

V: TRBV5-6
D: NA
size: NA
J: TRBJ2-7
DNA: TGTGCCAGCAGCTTGAGCCGGCGGGGGCTAGCCTACGAGCAGTACTTC
CDR3: CASSLSRRGLAYEQYF

V: TRBV2
D: NA
size: NA
J: TRBJ1-5
DNA: TGTGCCAGCAGTGAAGCTGGGACTGGGAGAGGACCCCAGCATTTT
CDR3: CASSEAGTGRGPQHF

V: TRBV12-3/TRBV12-4
D: NA
size: NA
J: TRBJ1-5
DNA: TGTGCCAGCAGCCCTACATGGGCTCAGCCCCAGCATTTT
CDR3: CASSPTWAQPQHF

V: TRBV5-1
D: NA
size: NA
J: TRBJ2-6
DNA: TGCGCCAGCAGCTCGATTGTCGGACAGTCTGGGGCCAACGTCCTGACTTTC
CDR3: CASSSIVGQSGANVLTF

V: TRBV19
D: NA
size: NA
J: TRBJ2-3
DNA: TGTGCCAGTAGTATAGACTATGACAGGTACACAGATACGCAGTATTTT
CDR3: CASSIDYDRYTDTQYF

V: TRBV19
D: TRBD1
size: NA
J: TRBJ1-5
DNA: TGTGCCAGCAGTCTTCCACAGGGGAAGCCCCAGCATTTT
CDR3: CASSLPQGKPQHF

V: TRBV2
D: NA
size: once
J: TRBJ1-2
DNA: TGTGCCAGCATTGAGTGGCAGGGGAGTGGCTACACCTTC
CDR3: CASIEWQGSGYTF

V: TRBV29-1
D: NA
size: NA
J: TRBJ1-2
DNA: TGCAGCGCCTGGGAGGCTCTAGGCTATGGCTACACCTTC
CDR3: CSAWEALGYGYTF

V: TRBV30
D: NA
size: few
J: TRBJ1-2
DNA: TGTGCCTGGAGTGTAGGGGCGGGCTACACCTTC
CDR3: CAWSVGAGYTF

V: TRBV20-1
D: TRBD1
size: NA
J: TRBJ1-2
DNA: TGCAGTGCAGGGACAGGGAGTGGCTACACCTTC
CDR3: CSAGTGSGYTF

V: TRBV5-6
D: TRBD1
size: few
J: TRBJ1-3
DNA: TGTGCCAGCAGCCAAGACAGGGGCAGGGGAAACACCATATATTTT
CDR3: CASSQDRGRGNTIYF

V: TRBV7-3
D: NA
size: NA
J: TRBJ2-1
DNA: TGTGCCAGCAGCTCGGAGGGTGAGCAGTTCTTC
CDR3: CASSSEGEQFF

V: TRBV2
D: TRBD1
size: NA
J: TRBJ1-4
DNA: TGTGCCAGCAGGGAGGGGACAGGGGCCCATGCGGTGTTTTTT
CDR3: CASREGTGAHAVFF

V: TRBV5-4
D: TRBD2
size: NA
J: TRBJ2-7
DNA: TGTGCCAGCAGCCCGCCCGGGACTAGCGGCTACGAGCAGTACTTC
CDR3: CASSPPGTSGYEQYF

V: TRBV18
D: NA
size: once
J: TRBJ1-4
DNA: TGTGCCAGCTCACCTAGTAGCAGGGAAAATGAAAAACTGTTTTTT
CDR3: CASSPSSRENEKLFF

V: TRBV5-1
D: NA
size: NA
J: TRBJ1-1
DNA: TGCGCCAGCAGGCTCGGACAGTACACTGAAGCTTTCTTT
CDR3: CASRLGQYTEAFF

V: TRBV7-8
D: NA
size: NA
J: TRBJ1-4
DNA: TGTGCCAGCAGCACCCAAACAGGGACTAATGAAAAACTGTTTTTT
CDR3: CASSTQTGTNEKLFF

V: TRBV18
D: NA
size: NA
J: TRBJ2-1
DNA: TGTGCCAGCTCACTACAAAGTGGGGCAGGGTGGAATGAGCAGTTCTTC
CDR3: CASSLQSGAGWNEQFF

V: TRBV5-6
D: NA
size: NA
J: TRBJ1-1
DNA: TGTGCCAGCAGCTTGGTAACAGGCCATAACACTGAAGCTTTCTTT
CDR3: CASSLVTGHNTEAFF